The 31 T cell receptor beta chains given below trace back to one sample, sequenced in a study of CD8 T cells in Susac syndrome. With random hexamers, reverse transcription was performed on roughly 0.5 to 1 ug of RNA. One entry per CDR3 protein results from TCRdb running MiXCR on the immunoSEQ multiplex PCR reads. The sample contains more than 150,000 distinct CDR3 sequences, 95% to 96% of which appear only once. Sequencing was done on a sample of CD4+ T cells from PBMCs. The receptors were sampled from a human donor with Susac syndrome.

V usage is TRBV20-1 and J usage is TRBJ2-5; D is undetermined. The CDR3 runs 12 residues. The germline CDR1 and CDR2 sequences are DFQATT and SNEGSKA (reference sequence). Deletions cut 2 bases from V and 4 bases from J, with 8 bases between. This CDR3 is CSARPNGETQYF. Written as DNA, the CDR3 is TGCAGTGCTAGACCTAATGGAGAGACCCAGTACTTC.

This chain joins TRBV20-1 and TRBJ2-5, with 8 bases identical to TRBD2. Germline V gives CDR1 DFQATT, CDR2 SNEGSKA (reference sequence). The V segment lost 6 bases and the J segment 5 bases; nucleotides outside the gene matches: 11. This CDR3 spans 14 amino acids. CDR3 DNA: TGCAGTGCGCTCCGAGCGGGGGAGAGGGAGACCCAGTACTTC. Protein sequence: CSALRAGERETQYF.

This clonotype was seen only once. The chain recombines TRBV30 with TRBJ1-2; D not certain. Trimming cost V 5 bases and J 4 bases, with 11 bases left between them. Germline values: CDR1 GTSNPN, CDR2 SVGIG (reference sequence). The CDR3 extends over 12 amino acids. Written as DNA, the CDR3 is TGTGCCTGGGGGAGGGCTCCCTATGGCTACACCTTC. Protein product: CAWGRAPYGYTF.

The J gene is TRBJ2-7, the V gene TRBV20-1; D call uncertain. CDR1 DFQATT and CDR2 SNEGSKA come from the germline V gene (reference sequence). This CDR3 region has 13 residues. The V end was cut by 4 bases, the J end by 0 bases, with 10 bases between. The CDR3 loop reads CSATRRSSYEQYF. CDR3 DNA sequence: TGCAGTGCTACGAGAAGGAGCTCCTACGAGCAGTACTTC.

This clonotype showed up just once. This chain connects TRBV7-2 to TRBJ1-1; D possibly corresponds to TRBD1 (6 bases). V gave up 4 bases and J gave up 7 bases, with 13 bases separating them. The CDR3 covers 13 residues. Germline-derived CDR1 and CDR2 are SGHTA and FQGNSA. This CDR3 reads CASSSKTGNEAFF. For the CDR3, the DNA is TGTGCCAGCAGCTCAAAAACAGGGAATGAAGCTTTCTTT.

The chain carries TRBV7-8 and TRBJ2-5, with a possible D match to TRBD2 (5 bases). Germline V gene data show CDR1 as SGHVS and CDR2 as FQNEAQ. V gave up 6 bases and J gave up 5 bases, with 19 bases separating them. The length of the CDR3 is 15 residues. In DNA form, the CDR3 reads TGTGCCAGCAGGGTGATGGCGGGCCCGGGCGAGACCCAGTACTTC. It translates to CASRVMAGPGETQYF.

The CDR3: CASSPGGAEQFF. The DNA for the CDR3 is TGCGCCAGCAGCCCGGGGGGCGCTGAGCAGTTCTTC. The chain uses TRBV5-1 and TRBJ2-1; D perhaps matches TRBD2 (7 bases). CDR1 is SGHRS, CDR2 YFSETQ, per germline. The CDR3 spans 12 residues. Trimming stripped 4 bases from V and 9 bases from J, with 11 bases between.

The chain employs TRBV6-4 and TRBJ2-3; 7 nucleotides match TRBD2. Losses at the gene ends were 6 bases for V and 2 bases for J; bases not matched to a gene: 11. The germline V gene has CDR1 MRHNA and CDR2 SNTAGT. The CDR3 consists of 16 residues. The CDR3 reads CASSANIAGLTDTQYF. CDR3 in DNA: TGTGCCAGCAGCGCTAACATAGCGGGCCTCACAGATACGCAGTATTTT.

This clonotype was recorded once. The chain combines TRBV29-1 with TRBJ1-5, with D unresolved. The CDR3 is made up of 15 amino acids. V lost 4 bases, J lost 3 bases, and 16 bases lay in between. Germline V CDR1 and CDR2: SQVTM, ANQGSEA. Here the CDR3 reads CSVGEGLGFNQPQHF. The CDR3 DNA reads as TGCAGCGTTGGGGAAGGGCTGGGATTCAATCAGCCCCAGCATTTT.

This chain connects TRBV20-1 to TRBJ2-1; unclear D gene. In germline, CDR1 is DFQATT, CDR2 SNEGSKA (reference sequence). CDR3 size: 11 residues. Trimming removed 5 bases from V and 4 bases from J, with 6 bases in between. CDR3 sequence reads: CSALRYNEQFF. The CDR3 DNA sequence: TGCAGTGCTTTAAGATACAATGAGCAGTTCTTC.

This clonotype appeared once. The rearrangement uses TRBV6-2 or TRBV6-3 and TRBJ1-5; 8 bases agree with TRBD1. Trimming cost V 11 bases and J 4 bases; bases outside gene matches: 4. The CDR3 spans 12 residues. Germline V lookup: CDR1 MNHEY, CDR2 SVGEGT. The CDR3 loop reads CAGRTGNQPQHF. The CDR3 DNA is TGTGCCGGACGGACAGGGAATCAGCCCCAGCATTTT.

The rearrangement uses TRBV6-2 or TRBV6-3 and TRBJ2-1; the D is unclear. The CDR3 covers 17 residues. V dropped 2 bases and J dropped 9 bases, with 23 bases sitting between them. The germline gives CDR1 MNHEY, CDR2 SVGEGT. This CDR3 is CASSYLSINGFPSEQFF. CDR3 nucleotides: TGTGCCAGCAGTTACCTTTCGATTAACGGCTTTCCTAGTGAGCAGTTCTTC.

This rearrangement joins TRBV13 to TRBJ1-2, with D perhaps matching TRBD1 (6 bases). The germline V gene encodes CDR1 PRHDT and CDR2 FYEKMQ (reference sequence). Deletions cut 5 bases from V and 0 bases from J, with 13 bases between. CDR3 size: 15 residues. CDR3 sequence reads: CASSEQGLANYGYTF. Written as DNA, the CDR3 is TGTGCCAGCAGCGAACAGGGACTCGCTAACTATGGCTACACCTTC.

The chain joins TRBV5-6 to TRBJ2-7; either TRBD1 or TRBD2 may supply D (6 bases each). The CDR3 runs to 14 residues. The V gene lost 2 bases and the J gene lost 6 bases, with 15 bases spanning the gap. Per the germline V gene, CDR1 is SGHDT and CDR2 is YYEEEE. The CDR3 protein is CASSFKGGLLEQYF. The CDR3 bases are TGTGCCAGCAGCTTTAAAGGGGGGCTCCTCGAGCAGTACTTC.

The chain links TRBV5-6 to TRBJ1-5; possible D gene TRBD1, 6 bases. The CDR3 extends over 17 amino acids. Germline assignment: CDR1 SGHDT and CDR2 YYEEEE. Trimming left V 2 bases short and J 7 bases short, with 22 bases between. CDR3 amino acids: CASSLRVAGAARQPQHF. The CDR3 coding sequence is TGTGCCAGCAGCTTACGTGTAGCAGGGGCAGCAAGACAGCCCCAGCATTTT.

The chain links TRBV30 to TRBJ2-5; D is unresolved. The ends were cut back, 2 bases at V and 3 bases at J, with 10 bases in the middle. The CDR3 is 13 residues long. Germline assignment: CDR1 GTSNPN and CDR2 SVGIG (reference sequence). The CDR3 here is CAWSRAAKETQYF. The DNA for the CDR3 is TGTGCCTGGAGTAGGGCGGCAAAAGAGACCCAGTACTTC. The variable domain in full, with the rest retrieved from reference TRBV30 and TRBJ2-5, is SQTIHQWPATLVQPVGSPLSLECTVEGTSNPNLYWYRQAAGRGLQLLFYSVGIGQISSEVPQNLSASRPQDRQFILSSKKLLLSDSGFYLCAWSRAAKETQYFGPGTRLLVL.

This chain links TRBV28 with TRBJ1-2, with TRBD1 identical over 7 bases. Trimming took 6 bases from V and 8 from J; bases not matched to a gene: 15. This CDR3 comprises 15 residues. Germline CDR1 and CDR2: MDHEN and SYDVKM. CDR3 loop: CASSSPGGIVSGYTF. CDR3 DNA sequence: TGTGCCAGCAGCTCCCCAGGGGGGATAGTGAGCGGCTACACCTTC.

This clonotype was observed a few times. This chain links TRBV9 with TRBJ1-2, with no clear D. The germline V gene encodes CDR1 SGDLS and CDR2 YYNGEE. The CDR3 consists of 14 residues. The ends were cut back, 0 bases at V and 1 base at J, with 7 bases in the middle. Here the CDR3 reads CASSVDSGNYGYTF. CDR3 DNA sequence: TGTGCCAGCAGCGTAGATTCCGGTAACTATGGCTACACCTTC. Full variable domain (rest looked up from reference TRBV9 and TRBJ1-2): DSGVTQTPKHLITATGQRVTLRCSPRSGDLSVYWYQQSLDQGLQFLIQYYNGEERAKGNILERFSAQQFPDLHSELNLSSLELGDSALYFCASSVDSGNYGYTFGSGTRLTVV.

This chain links TRBV30 with TRBJ1-1; 8 nucleotides line up with TRBD1. Unmatched junction bases numbered 4, after V lost 3 bases and J lost 1 base. This CDR3 has 14 residues. Germline V gives CDR1 GTSNPN, CDR2 SVGIG (reference sequence). The CDR3 sequence: CAWSRGRANTEAFF. For the CDR3, the DNA is TGTGCCTGGAGCAGGGGGCGGGCGAACACTGAAGCTTTCTTT.

This clonotype has just a few counts. This rearrangement joins TRBV14 to TRBJ2-1; D may be TRBD1 (5 bases). Trimming removed 4 bases at V and 11 bases at J, with 18 bases between. The CDR3 contains 14 residues. Germline CDR1 reads SGHDN; CDR2 reads FVKESK. The CDR3 spells CASSPGQIRVKQFF. Here the CDR3 DNA reads TGTGCCAGCAGCCCGGGCCAGATCAGGGTGAAGCAGTTCTTC.

The rearrangement uses TRBV11-1 and TRBJ1-1, with a tentative D call TRBD1 (5 bases). Germline lookup yields CDR1 SGHAT and CDR2 FQDESV (reference sequence). The CDR3 consists of 13 residues. The V and J ends lost 5 bases and 1 base respectively, with 8 bases between them. CDR3 loop: CASSRQTNTEAFF. The CDR3 region has the DNA TGTGCCAGCAGCCGACAGACGAACACTGAAGCTTTCTTT. The entire variable domain, with the rest obtained from reference TRBV11-1 and TRBJ1-1, is as follows: EAEVAQSPRYKITEKSQAVAFWCDPISGHATLYWYRQILGQGPELLVQFQDESVVDDSQLPKDRFSAERLKGVDSTLKIQPAELGDSAMYLCASSRQTNTEAFFGQGTRLTVV.

This clonotype has only one observation. This rearrangement joins TRBV20-1 to TRBJ1-5; D is unresolved. The CDR3 loop spans 15 amino acids. V was trimmed by 4 bases and J by 1 base, leaving 14 bases between them. The V gene's germline CDR1 is DFQATT and CDR2 SNEGSKA (reference sequence). The CDR3 DNA reads TGCAGTGCTACGAACCCCAGGAAGAGCAATCAGCCCCAGCATTTT. This codes for CSATNPRKSNQPQHF.

This chain connects TRBV29-1 to TRBJ2-3; 9 bases align to TRBD2. The CDR3 runs 14 residues. CDR1 and CDR2 (germline): SQVTM, ANQGSEA. The J segment lost 7 bases and the V segment lost 6 bases, leaving 11 bases of the junction unmatched. This CDR3 reads CSVAGVAGDHTQYF. CDR3 DNA: TGCAGCGTCGCCGGGGTAGCGGGAGACCATACGCAGTATTTT.

The chain uses TRBV6-2 or TRBV6-3 and TRBJ1-2, with 10 bases that match TRBD1. The germline CDR1 and CDR2 sequences are MNHEY and SVGEGT. With 8 bases clipped from V and 7 bases from J, the junction kept 13 bases outside the gene matches. CDR3 length equals 15 residues. CDR3 region: CASGSGQGTSSGYTF. In nucleotides, the CDR3 is TGTGCCAGCGGCTCGGGACAGGGGACAAGTTCTGGCTACACCTTC.

The genes are TRBV7-9 and TRBJ2-3, with 7 nucleotides matching TRBD2. CDR1 is SEHNR, CDR2 FQNEAQ, per germline (reference sequence). V was pared by 8 bases and J by 6 bases, with 14 bases of the junction left unmatched. The CDR3 is made up of 15 amino acids. In DNA, the CDR3 is TGTGCCAGCCGTTTAACTAGCGCACAGACCGATACGCAGTATTTT. This codes for CASRLTSAQTDTQYF. Full variable domain (rest looked up from reference TRBV7-9 and TRBJ2-3): DTGVSQNPRHKITKRGQNVTFRCDPISEHNRLYWYRQTLGQGPEFLTYFQNEAQLEKSRLLSDRFSAERPKGSFSTLEIQRTEQGDSAMYLCASRLTSAQTDTQYFGPGTRLTVL.

The V call is TRBV14, the J call TRBJ2-7, with D possibly TRBD2 on 5 matching bases. This CDR3 region has 14 residues. The V end was cut by 3 bases, the J end by 0 bases, with 9 bases between. CDR1 and CDR2 (germline): SGHDN, FVKESK. CDR3 DNA sequence: TGTGCCAGCAGCCACGAGCGGATCTCCTACGAGCAGTACTTC. It yields the protein CASSHERISYEQYF.

The chain recombines TRBV20-1 with TRBJ1-5, with D perhaps TRBD1 (5 bases). Trimming removed 7 bases at V and 2 bases at J, with 21 bases between. The CDR3 is made up of 16 amino acids. From germline, CDR1 is DFQATT and CDR2 SNEGSKA (reference sequence). The CDR3 coding sequence is TGCAGTGTCTCCCATGGAGGGGCGGGAGGCAATCAGCCCCAGCATTTT. It translates to CSVSHGGAGGNQPQHF.

The chain is built from TRBV11-1 and TRBJ2-2; 10 bases line up with TRBD1. Germline CDR1 and CDR2: SGHAT and FQDESV (reference sequence). The CDR3 totals 15 residues. V lost 2 bases to trimming and J lost 5 bases; unmatched junction nucleotides: 2. Written as DNA, the CDR3 is TGTGCCAGCAGCTTACGGGACAGGGGAACCGGGGAGCTGTTTTTT. Translated: CASSLRDRGTGELFF.

The chain links TRBV12-3 or TRBV12-4 to TRBJ1-1; D is ambiguous. Deletions cut 0 bases from V and 5 bases from J, with 10 bases between. CDR3 size: 14 residues. The CDR3 DNA reads TGTGCCAGCAGTTTAGCCCTGGCGGGTACTGAAGCTTTCTTT. Translated: CASSLALAGTEAFF.

J is TRBJ2-5 and V is TRBV7-2, with D perhaps TRBD2 (5 bases). The CDR3 extends over 16 amino acids. The ends were cut back, 3 bases at V and 4 bases at J, with 18 bases in the middle. The germline CDR1 and CDR2 sequences are SGHTA and FQGNSA. DNA of the CDR3: TGTGCCAGCAGCTTTTTGAGCGCTAGCTTGGGAGAGACCCAGTACTTC. Protein sequence: CASSFLSASLGETQYF.

The chain couples TRBV15 to TRBJ1-5, with D possibly being TRBD1 (5 bases). The CDR3 consists of 12 residues. Germline V CDR1 and CDR2: LNHNV, YYDKDF (reference sequence). V was shortened by 9 bases and J by 5 bases, with 11 bases between the two germline ends. CDR3 in DNA: TGTGCCACAGGGGTGGGTGATCAGCCCCAGCATTTT. This translates into CATGVGDQPQHF.